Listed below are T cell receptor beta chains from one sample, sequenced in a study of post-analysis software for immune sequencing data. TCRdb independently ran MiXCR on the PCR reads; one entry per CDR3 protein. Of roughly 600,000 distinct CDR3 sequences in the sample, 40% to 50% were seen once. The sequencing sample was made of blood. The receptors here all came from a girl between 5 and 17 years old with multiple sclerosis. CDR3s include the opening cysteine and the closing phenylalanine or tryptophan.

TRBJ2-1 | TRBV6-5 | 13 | CASSDGLLGEQFF
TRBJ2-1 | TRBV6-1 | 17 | CASSPTPTSGTNNEQFF
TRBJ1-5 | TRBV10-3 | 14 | CAISEVVGPEPQHF
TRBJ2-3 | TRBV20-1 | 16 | CSARAASEGETDTQYF
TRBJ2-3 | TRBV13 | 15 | CASSPRYWTNGTQYF
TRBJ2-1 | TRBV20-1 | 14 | CSANRDRGYNEQFF
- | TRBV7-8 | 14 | CASSPAPQSYEQYF
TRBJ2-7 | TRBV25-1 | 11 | CASSWGLEQYF
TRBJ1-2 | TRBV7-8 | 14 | CASSHTGVGYGYTF
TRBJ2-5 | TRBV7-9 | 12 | CASSLVSGEQYF
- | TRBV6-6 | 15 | CASSYGGLAAETQYF
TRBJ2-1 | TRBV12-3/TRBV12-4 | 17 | CASSSLKRGNLYNEQFF